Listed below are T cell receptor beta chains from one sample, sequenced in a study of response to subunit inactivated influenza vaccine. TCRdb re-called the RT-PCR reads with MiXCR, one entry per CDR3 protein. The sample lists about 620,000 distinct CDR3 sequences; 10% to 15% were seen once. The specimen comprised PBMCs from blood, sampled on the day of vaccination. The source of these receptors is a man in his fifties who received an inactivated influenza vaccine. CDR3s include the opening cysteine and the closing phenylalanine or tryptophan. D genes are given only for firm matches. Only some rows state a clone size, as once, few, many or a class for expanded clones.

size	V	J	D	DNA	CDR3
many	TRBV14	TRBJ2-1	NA	TGTGCCAGCAGCCAAGCCCCTTTTTACGCCAGCACCAATGAGCAGTTCTTC	CASSQAPFYASTNEQFF
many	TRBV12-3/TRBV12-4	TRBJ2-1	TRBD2	TGTGCCAGCAGTTTAAGGGGACTAGCGGGAGCGGAGAGGAGCTCCTACAATGAGCAGTTCTTC	CASSLRGLAGAERSSYNEQFF
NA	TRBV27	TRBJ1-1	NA	TGTGCCAGCAGCAGGGGTGGGGCGTTGGGCACTGAAGCTTTCTTT	CASSRGGALGTEAFF
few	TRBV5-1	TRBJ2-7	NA	TGCGCCAGCAGCTTCGAGGGGAACGAGCAGTACTTC	CASSFEGNEQYF
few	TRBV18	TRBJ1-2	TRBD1	TGTGCCAGCTCACCGCCGGGACAGCAAAACTATGGCTACACCTTC	CASSPPGQQNYGYTF
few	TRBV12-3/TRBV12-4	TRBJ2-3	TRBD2	TGTGCCAGCAGTCTTTCTTACGGTAGCGGGGGTGATACGCAGTATTTT	CASSLSYGSGGDTQYF
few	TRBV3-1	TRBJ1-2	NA	TGTGCCAGCAGCCAAGACTTAAGTGGGGCGGGAGGCTACACCTTC	CASSQDLSGAGGYTF
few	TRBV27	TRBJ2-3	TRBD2	TGTGCCAGCAGTTTACCCAGCGGGGGCCCCACAGATACGCAGTATTTT	CASSLPSGGPTDTQYF
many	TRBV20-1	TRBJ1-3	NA	TGCAGTGCTAGAGATGTTGGGTCCGCTGGAAACACCATATATTTT	CSARDVGSAGNTIYF
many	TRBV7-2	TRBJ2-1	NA	TGTGCCAGCAGCTTAGGCGGGGTGGGGTTGGATGAGCAGTTCTTC	CASSLGGVGLDEQFF
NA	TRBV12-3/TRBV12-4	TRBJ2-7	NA	TGTGCCAGCAGTTTAGGGAAGATGGGGGCGGACTTC	CASSLGKMGADF
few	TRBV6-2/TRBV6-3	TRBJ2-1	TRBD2	TGTGCCAGCAGGCGGACTAGCGGGAGCATTTACAATGAGCAGTTCTTC	CASRRTSGSIYNEQFF
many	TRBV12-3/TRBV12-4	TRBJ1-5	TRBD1	TGTGCCAGCCGACAGGGCGGCAATCAGCCCCAGCATTTT	CASRQGGNQPQHF
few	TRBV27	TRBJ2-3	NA	TGTGCCAGCAGTATCCTCTACAGCACAGATACGCAGTATTTT	CASSILYSTDTQYF
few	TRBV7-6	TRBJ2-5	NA	TGTGCCAGCAGCTTAGCGCCCGACAAGGAGACCCAGTACTTC	CASSLAPDKETQYF
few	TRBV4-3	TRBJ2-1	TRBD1	TGCGCCAGCAGCCAAGATTTCGGCAGGGGGCTTGACAATGAGCAGTTCTTC	CASSQDFGRGLDNEQFF
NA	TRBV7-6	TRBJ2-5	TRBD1	TGTGCCAGCAGCTCCTGGACAGGGGATGAGACCCAGTACTTC	CASSSWTGDETQYF
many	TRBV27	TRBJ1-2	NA	TGTGCCAGCACCGGCAGGGGAAGGATGAGCGGCTACACCTTC	CASTGRGRMSGYTF
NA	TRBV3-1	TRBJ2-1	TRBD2	TGTGCCAGCAGCCAAGGGGGGGGCAATGAGCAGTTCTTC	CASSQGGGNEQFF
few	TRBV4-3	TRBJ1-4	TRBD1	TGCGCCAGCAGCCAAGAACGACAGGGACGTTTTGAAAAACTGTTTTTT	CASSQERQGRFEKLFF
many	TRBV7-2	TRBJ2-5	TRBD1	TGTGCCAGCAGCTCCGGACAGGGGGCCCTTCACTTC	CASSSGQGALHF
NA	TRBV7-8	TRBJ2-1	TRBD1	TGTGCCAGCACTACAAGGACAGGGGCGGCTGAGCAGTTCTTC	CASTTRTGAAEQFF
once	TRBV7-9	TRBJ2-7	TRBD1	TGTGCCAGCGCGGACAGGGTTTCCCGGTTCGACGAGCAGTACTTC	CASADRVSRFDEQYF
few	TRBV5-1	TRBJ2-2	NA	TGCGCCAGCAGTGAGGGATGGTATGGCGGGGAGCTGTTTTTT	CASSEGWYGGELFF
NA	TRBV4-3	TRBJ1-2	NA	TGCGCCAGCAGCCAAGATGCCGGACGCTATGGCTACACCTTC	CASSQDAGRYGYTF
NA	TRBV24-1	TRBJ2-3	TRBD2	TGTGCCACCAGTGGTTCGGGGGGGACAGATACGCAGTATTTT	CATSGSGGTDTQYF
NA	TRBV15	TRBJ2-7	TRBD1	TGTGCCACCAGCACCGACAGGGGACCCTACGAGCAGTACTTC	CATSTDRGPYEQYF
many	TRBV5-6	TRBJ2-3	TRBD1	TGTGCCAGCAGCCGCCCCGACAGGGGTTCAGATACGCAGTATTTT	CASSRPDRGSDTQYF
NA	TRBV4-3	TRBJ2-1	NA	TGCGCCAGCAGCCAAGAAGTGGTGATGGGTGAGCAGTTCTTC	CASSQEVVMGEQFF
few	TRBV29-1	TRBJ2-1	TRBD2	TGCAGCGTTGCCGGGACTAGCGGCGATGAGCAGTTCTTC	CSVAGTSGDEQFF
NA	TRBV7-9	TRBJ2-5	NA	TGTGCCACCGAAGGACCTGGTCTAGGGGGGACCCAATACTTC	CATEGPGLGGTQYF
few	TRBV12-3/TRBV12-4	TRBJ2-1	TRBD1	TGTGCCAGCAGTACCCGGGACAGGAGCTACAATGAGCAGTTCTTC	CASSTRDRSYNEQFF
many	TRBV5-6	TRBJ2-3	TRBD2	TGTGCCAGCAGCAGTCTAGCGGGGGCCACGGTTGATACGCAGTATTTT	CASSSLAGATVDTQYF
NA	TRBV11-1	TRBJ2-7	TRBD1	TGTGCCAGCAGCCGAGGACAGGGGGCCTACGAGCAGTACTTC	CASSRGQGAYEQYF
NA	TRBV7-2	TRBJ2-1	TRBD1	TGTGCCAGCAGTCACCGGGACAGAGCTGTGCAGTTCTTC	CASSHRDRAVQFF
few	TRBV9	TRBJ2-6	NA	TGTGCCAGCAGCGCGGGCCTTAGCTCTGGGGCCAACGTCCTGACTTTC	CASSAGLSSGANVLTF
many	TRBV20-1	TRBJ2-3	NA	TGCAGTGCTAGAGAGGATTCGCTCACAGATACGCAGTATTTT	CSAREDSLTDTQYF
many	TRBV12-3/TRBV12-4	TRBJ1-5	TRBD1	TGTGCCAGCAGTTCCGCGGGGGTGACAGGGGGCAATCAGCCCCAGCATTTT	CASSSAGVTGGNQPQHF
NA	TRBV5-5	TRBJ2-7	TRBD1	TGTGCCAGCATCCGGGACAGTTTTTCCTACGAGCAGTACTTC	CASIRDSFSYEQYF
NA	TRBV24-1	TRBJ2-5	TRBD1	TGTGCCACCAGTGATTTCCCGAGGACAGGGGGCGAGACCCAGTACTTC	CATSDFPRTGGETQYF
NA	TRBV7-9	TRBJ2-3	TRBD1	TGTGCCAGCAGCGAATGGACAGGCCCCACAGATACGCAGTATTTT	CASSEWTGPTDTQYF
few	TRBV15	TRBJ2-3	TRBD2	TGTGCCACCAGCATTATAGCGGGAGATTCAGATACGCAGTATTTT	CATSIIAGDSDTQYF
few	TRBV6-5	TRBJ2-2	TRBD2	TGTGCCAGCAGTTTCACTAGCGCCGGGGAGCTGTTTTTT	CASSFTSAGELFF
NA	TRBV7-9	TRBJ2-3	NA	TGTGCCAGCAGCGACCGGGGGTATGCAGATACGCAGTATTTT	CASSDRGYADTQYF
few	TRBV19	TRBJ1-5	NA	TGTGCCAGTAGTATAGTCCTTTGGTCCGATCAGCCCCAGCATTTT	CASSIVLWSDQPQHF